This record looks at one T cell receptor (beta chain) sequence and its context. The record originates from a study of CXCR3-negative and CXCR3-positive naive CD8 T cells. The CDR3 totals 14 residues. Per germline, CDR1 SGHRS and CDR2 YFSETQ. In preparing the TRB cDNA libraries, 5' RACE with UMI labels was used. From its re-call of the 5' RACE reads, TCRdb lists each CDR3 protein once, without DNA. The sample includes some 130,000 distinct CDR3 sequences. The specimen was naive CXCR3- CD8+ T cells from blood. The subset is: CD45RO-CCR7+CD27+CD95- naive CD8+ T cells lacking CXCR3 (TNR3-). The receptor's source is a human donor in good health. Some clones in this sample may be carry-over from other donors' samples. This chain links TRBV5-1 with TRBJ2-3; there is no DNA to check the TCRdb D call of TRBD2. The CDR3 spells CASSFSGATDTQYF.